A selection of T cell receptor beta chains follows, all from one sample in a study of T cell changes during pregnancy in multiple sclerosis. Measured with immunoSEQ multiplex PCR; TCRdb has only the in-frame clones, and not every one. This sample has roughly 36,000 clones, with about nine tenths found just once. The sequencing used CD8+ T cells from peripheral blood mononuclear cells, collected in the second trimester of pregnancy. These receptors all stem from a female donor with multiple sclerosis, enrolled in a pregnancy study. Both conserved end residues are part of each CDR3. The order of the fields is CDR3 protein, CDR3 DNA, D gene, J gene, V gene, clone size. A D gene is named only where the DNA matches it firmly. The size field is filled for only some rows; it gives once, few, many or a size class.

CASSLGLAGRADTQYF | TGTGCCAGCAGCTTAGGGCTAGCGGGAAGAGCAGATACGCAGTATTTT | TRBD2 | TRBJ2-3 | TRBV7-9 | NA
CASSTEEGTSSYEQYF | TGTGCCAGCAGCACCGAAGAGGGGACAAGCTCCTACGAGCAGTACTTC | NA | TRBJ2-7 | TRBV21-1 | NA
CASSVGQGGYTF | TGTGCCAGCAGCGTCGGACAGGGTGGCTACACCTTC | TRBD1 | TRBJ1-2 | TRBV7-9 | medium-sized
CASSLGRQGVRGSPLHF | TGCGCCAGCAGCTTGGGCAGACAGGGAGTAAGAGGATCACCCCTCCACTTT | TRBD1 | TRBJ1-6 | TRBV5-1 | NA
CAISNTGTGYTF | TGTGCCATCAGCAATACAGGGACTGGCTACACCTTC | NA | TRBJ1-2 | TRBV10-3 | NA
CATKLGQGFRRDTEAFF | TGTGCCACCAAATTGGGCCAGGGGTTTCGGCGGGACACTGAAGCTTTCTTT | NA | TRBJ1-1 | TRBV19 | NA
CASSVVTSGIGGQETQYF | TGTGCCAGCAGTGTAGTTACTAGCGGGATCGGAGGTCAAGAGACCCAGTACTTC | TRBD2 | TRBJ2-5 | TRBV2 | once
CASSLGRTGRNGYTF | TGTGCCAGCAGCTTGGGGAGGACAGGGAGAAATGGCTACACCTTC | TRBD1 | TRBJ1-2 | TRBV5-5 | NA
CATSRYSGSYNEQFF | TGTGCCACCAGCAGATATAGCGGCTCCTACAATGAGCAGTTCTTC | NA | TRBJ2-1 | TRBV15 | few
CASSPGQGREKLFF | TGTGCCAGCAGCCCAGGACAGGGGAGGGAAAAACTGTTTTTT | TRBD1 | TRBJ1-4 | TRBV5-4 | NA
CASSEPRGSGNTIYF | TGTGCCAGCAGCGAGCCCAGGGGCTCGGGAAACACCATATATTTT | NA | TRBJ1-3 | TRBV9 | NA
CASVDSPYEQYF | TGTGCCAGCGTTGACAGCCCCTACGAGCAGTACTTC | NA | TRBJ2-7 | TRBV6-1 | NA
CASSYSGGTGNTIYF | TGTGCCAGCAGTTACTCCGGGGGAACAGGAAACACCATATATTTT | NA | TRBJ1-3 | TRBV6-5 | NA
CASSPRGGVENSPLHF | TGTGCCAGCAGCCCCCGAGGGGGGGTCGAGAATTCACCCCTCCACTTT | NA | TRBJ1-6 | TRBV7-9 | NA
CASSVAGEGAAYEQYF | TGTGCCAGCAGTGTCGCCGGGGAGGGAGCCGCCTACGAGCAGTACTTC | TRBD2 | TRBJ2-7 | TRBV27 | NA
CASSLIRGAGTGELFF | TGTGCCAGCAGCTTGATACGGGGTGCGGGCACCGGGGAGCTGTTTTTT | NA | TRBJ2-2 | TRBV5-8 | few
CASSVRAGGPGEQYF | TGTGCCAGCAGCGTACGGGCGGGAGGGCCTGGAGAGCAGTACTTC | TRBD2 | TRBJ2-7 | TRBV9 | once
CASSPQGGGDGNTIYF | TGTGCCAGCAGTCCCCAAGGAGGGGGCGATGGAAACACCATATATTTT | TRBD1 | TRBJ1-3 | TRBV6-6 | NA
CASSESYSGGEQFF | TGCGCCAGCAGTGAGAGCTACTCGGGGGGTGAGCAGTTCTTC | TRBD2 | TRBJ2-1 | TRBV10-2 | NA
CASSLHRGATEAFF | TGTGCCAGCAGCTTGCACAGGGGAGCTACTGAAGCTTTCTTT | TRBD1 | TRBJ1-1 | TRBV5-5 | NA
CSVVWSHSSYEQYF | TGCAGCGTTGTATGGTCACACAGCTCCTACGAGCAGTACTTC | NA | TRBJ2-7 | TRBV29-1 | NA
CASSQNRGETGELFF | TGTGCCAGCAGCCAAAACAGGGGGGAGACCGGGGAGCTGTTTTTT | TRBD1 | TRBJ2-2 | TRBV7-9 | NA
CASSLRAGTAYNEQFF | TGTGCCAGCAGCTTAAGAGCCGGGACAGCTTACAATGAGCAGTTCTTC | TRBD1 | TRBJ2-1 | TRBV7-3 | NA
CSVVTANTEAFF | TGCAGCGTTGTGACAGCGAACACTGAAGCTTTCTTT | NA | TRBJ1-1 | TRBV29-1 | NA
CASSARAVDEKLFF | TGTGCCAGCAGCGCCCGCGCCGTAGATGAAAAACTGTTTTTT | NA | TRBJ1-4 | TRBV9 | NA
CASSGTGSGEQYF | TGTGCCAGCAGCGGGACAGGGTCTGGCGAGCAGTACTTC | TRBD1 | TRBJ2-7 | TRBV7-3 | NA
CASSLWAPDRGENTEAFF | TGTGCCAGCAGCTTATGGGCCCCCGACAGGGGAGAGAACACTGAAGCTTTCTTT | TRBD1 | TRBJ1-1 | TRBV7-3 | NA
CASSFKGADDQPQHF | TGTGCCAGCAGCTTTAAGGGGGCAGACGATCAGCCCCAGCATTTT | TRBD1 | TRBJ1-5 | TRBV11-2 | NA
CASRLGAEAFF | TGTGCCAGCAGGTTAGGGGCTGAAGCTTTCTTT | NA | TRBJ1-1 | TRBV2 | NA
CASSLGASWETQYF | TGTGCCAGCAGCTTAGGAGCTTCGTGGGAGACCCAGTACTTC | NA | TRBJ2-5 | TRBV5-5 | NA
CASSQGAGGPSGEELFF | TGCGCCAGCAGTCAAGGAGCGGGGGGGCCTTCTGGTGAGGAGCTGTTTTTT | TRBD2 | TRBJ2-2 | TRBV5-1 | NA
CASKGQVGPTGELFF | TGTGCCAGCAAAGGACAGGTGGGACCCACCGGGGAGCTGTTTTTT | TRBD1 | TRBJ2-2 | TRBV6-4 | NA
CASSFEGAGNEQFF | TGCGCCAGCAGCTTCGAAGGGGCCGGGAATGAGCAGTTCTTC | NA | TRBJ2-1 | TRBV4-1 | NA
CASSLDGVGTDTQYF | TGTGCCAGCAGCCTGGACGGGGTTGGGACAGATACGCAGTATTTT | NA | TRBJ2-3 | TRBV5-6 | NA
CASSERWPGSTDTQYF | TGTGCCAGCAGTGAACGCTGGCCAGGAAGCACAGATACGCAGTATTTT | NA | TRBJ2-3 | TRBV6-1 | NA
CASSHGQGAGGQPQHF | TGCGCCAGCAGCCACGGACAGGGGGCAGGGGGGCAGCCCCAGCATTTT | TRBD1 | TRBJ1-5 | TRBV4-1 | NA
CAIRGSTGGSSYEQYF | TGTGCCATCAGAGGCTCTACAGGGGGGAGCTCCTACGAGCAGTACTTC | TRBD1 | TRBJ2-7 | TRBV10-3 | NA
CASSLQEYGTEAFF | TGTGCCAGCAGCCTACAGGAGTACGGCACTGAAGCTTTCTTT | NA | TRBJ1-1 | TRBV27 | NA
CASRDRQGRDTQYF | TGTGCCAGTAGAGATCGACAGGGTAGAGATACGCAGTATTTT | TRBD1 | TRBJ2-3 | TRBV19 | NA
CASSLGGLAGRYNEQFF | TGTGCCAGCAGCCTCGGTGGTCTAGCGGGTAGATACAATGAGCAGTTCTTC | TRBD2 | TRBJ2-1 | TRBV7-9 | NA
CASSFRTANTEAFF | TGTGCCAGCAGCTTTAGGACAGCGAACACTGAAGCTTTCTTT | NA | TRBJ1-1 | TRBV5-5 | NA
CASSGGVSYEQYF | TGTGCCAGTAGTGGAGGGGTTTCCTACGAGCAGTACTTC | NA | TRBJ2-7 | TRBV19 | NA